The 22 T cell receptor beta chains reported below all come from one sample, sequenced in a study of cytomegalovirus exposure and HLA in healthy donors. Use of 60 Vbeta and 13 Jbeta primers characterized the PCR. The method was immunoSEQ multiplex PCR; TCRdb's version includes in-frame clones alone and lacks a portion of them. Among 170,000 or so clones, about 82% were seen once, and the ten largest hold 1%. Material for sequencing was PBMCs. The receptors stem from a woman between 45 and 60 years old in good health and CMV-seropositive.

The chain combines TRBV28 with TRBJ1-2; D unclear. With 10 bases removed from V and 6 bases from J, the gap between germline ends came to 9 bases. The CDR3 contains 10 residues. The V gene's germline CDR1 is MDHEN and CDR2 SYDVKM. The CDR3, as DNA: TGTGCCACCTCAGGTCATGGCTACACCTTC. Its translation is CATSGHGYTF.

The chain recombines TRBV2 with TRBJ2-2, with 10 nucleotides matching TRBD2. The CDR3 consists of 15 residues. After removal of 5 bases from V and 10 bases from J, the junction contained 10 bases not matched to a gene. CDR1 and CDR2 from the germline V gene are SNHLY and FYNNEI. Here the CDR3 reads CASSLREREGQELFF. Written as DNA, the CDR3 is TGTGCCAGCAGTCTCCGCGAGCGGGAGGGCCAGGAGCTGTTTTTT. The full variable domain, its missing parts supplied by reference TRBV2 and TRBJ2-2, is EPEVTQTPSHQVTQMGQEVILRCVPISNHLYFYWYRQILGQKVEFLVSFYNNEISEKSEIFDDQFSVERPDGSNFTLKIRSTKLEDSAMYFCASSLREREGQELFFGEGSRLTVL.

This sequence joins TRBV4-3 and TRBJ1-2, with a weak D call TRBD1 (5 bases). V shed 3 bases and J shed 0 bases, with 14 bases lying between them. The germline CDR1 and CDR2 sequences are LGHNA and YSLEER. The CDR3 sequence is 16 residues long. The CDR3 coding sequence is TGCGCCAGCAGCCATAGCTCAGGGCGATCTAACTATGGCTACACCTTC. It translates to CASSHSSGRSNYGYTF.

The chain carries TRBV7-2 and TRBJ2-5, with D unclear. Germline CDR1 SGHTA, CDR2 FQGNSA. The V end was cut by 3 bases, the J end by 1 base, with 6 bases between. This CDR3 spans 13 amino acids. The CDR3 here is CASSLARQETQYF. In nucleotides, the CDR3 is TGTGCCAGCAGCTTGGCTCGCCAAGAGACCCAGTACTTC.

This clone is a singleton in its sample. This chain links TRBV19 with TRBJ1-4, with 9 positions matching TRBD1. CDR1 and CDR2 (germline): LNHDA, SQIVND (reference sequence). The CDR3 spans 14 residues. Trimming removed 7 bases from V and 7 bases from J; junction bases left unmatched: 7. CDR3 region: CASNPDRGIEKLFF. In DNA form, the CDR3 reads TGTGCCAGTAACCCTGACAGGGGGATTGAAAAACTGTTTTTT.

The CDR3 protein is CASSLGLAGPDEQYF. The CDR3, as DNA: TGTGCCAGCAGCTTAGGGCTAGCGGGGCCGGACGAGCAGTACTTC. The J gene is TRBJ2-7, the V gene TRBV7-6; 9 bases map to TRBD2. The CDR3 contains 15 residues. With V trimmed by 1 base and J by 5 bases, 6 bases remained unmatched. Germline assignment: CDR1 SGHVS and CDR2 FNYEAQ.

The chain links TRBV27 to TRBJ2-7; the D gene is possibly TRBD2 (6 bases). V lost 3 bases and J 4 bases, leaving 19 bases between the germline ends. The CDR3 has 16 residues. The germline CDR1 and CDR2 sequences are MNHEY and SMNVEV (reference sequence). The CDR3 is CASSFLATRRPYEQYF. CDR3 sequence (DNA): TGTGCCAGCAGTTTCCTAGCGACCCGCCGACCTTACGAGCAGTACTTC.

The chain employs TRBV28 and TRBJ2-1; 11 nucleotides align to TRBD2. The V segment lost 6 bases and the J segment 8 bases; nucleotides outside the gene matches: 6. The germline gives CDR1 MDHEN, CDR2 SYDVKM. The CDR3 is 14 residues long. The CDR3 region has the DNA TGTGCCAGCAGGGTACTAGCGGGAGCGGATGAGCAGTTCTTC. As protein: CASRVLAGADEQFF.

V usage is TRBV7-8 and J usage is TRBJ2-7, with TRBD2 matching 14 bases. Germline CDR1 is SGHVS and CDR2 is FQNEAQ. This CDR3 is built from 16 residues. After removal of 2 bases from V and 4 bases from J, the junction contained 4 bases not matched to a gene. The CDR3, as DNA: TGTGCCAGCAGCTTACCCCGGACTAGCGGGAGGTACGAGCAGTACTTC. Amino acids: CASSLPRTSGRYEQYF.

This clone was found a few times. This chain connects TRBV7-9 to TRBJ1-1; 10 positions match TRBD1. Trimming at V came to 6 bases and at J to 0 bases, leaving 10 bases not matched to a gene. The germline V gene encodes CDR1 SEHNR and CDR2 FQNEAQ (reference sequence). This CDR3 region has 17 residues. The CDR3 loop is CASRQTGGGLLNTEAFF. The CDR3 nucleotides read TGTGCCAGCAGACAGACAGGGGGCGGCCTGTTGAACACTGAAGCTTTCTTT.

About this clone itself: One end of the junction does not line up with germline, which may come from a read error. The rearrangement links TRBV7-9 to TRBJ2-1, with 13 bases identical to TRBD2. The germline V gene encodes CDR1 SEHNR and CDR2 FQNEAQ (reference sequence). The CDR3 spans 18 residues. The CDR3 DNA reads TGTTCCAGCAGCCAGCCAGGGACTAGCGGGGAACCTTACAATGAGCAGTTCTTC. It specifies CSSSQPGTSGEPYNEQFF.

The gene calls are TRBV5-1 and TRBJ1-5, with a possible D match to TRBD1 (6 bases). The CDR3 extends over 13 amino acids. The germline V gene has CDR1 SGHRS and CDR2 YFSETQ. Trimming took off 4 bases at V and 6 bases at J, with 11 bases between the two ends. Written as DNA, the CDR3 is TGCGCCAGCAGCACCCAAGGGGGTCAGCCCCAGCATTTT. Protein product: CASSTQGGQPQHF.

This clone came up a few times. The V call is TRBV25-1, the J call TRBJ2-7; 10 bases line up with TRBD1. This CDR3 has 15 residues. Trimming at V came to 4 bases and at J to 5 bases, leaving 8 bases not matched to a gene. Germline loops: CDR1 MGHDK, CDR2 SYGVNS. The CDR3 reads CASSATGTGVHEQYF. The CDR3 nucleotides are TGTGCCAGCAGTGCCACCGGGACAGGGGTCCACGAGCAGTACTTC.

The chain is built from TRBV9 and TRBJ2-2, with D possibly matching TRBD1 (6 bases). The CDR3 has 16 residues. V was trimmed by 0 bases and J by 2 bases, leaving 11 bases between them. Germline CDR1 SGDLS, CDR2 YYNGEE. The CDR3, as DNA: TGTGCCAGCAGCGTAGCTGGGACAAGTAACACCGGGGAGCTGTTTTTT. Translating gives CASSVAGTSNTGELFF. Variable domain in full (rest from reference TRBV9 and TRBJ2-2): DSGVTQTPKHLITATGQRVTLRCSPRSGDLSVYWYQQSLDQGLQFLIQYYNGEERAKGNILERFSAQQFPDLHSELNLSSLELGDSALYFCASSVAGTSNTGELFFGEGSRLTVL.

The V call is TRBV27, the J call TRBJ1-1; 9 bases line up with TRBD1. The CDR3 is 14 amino acids. Losses at the gene ends were 6 bases for V and 5 bases for J; bases not matched to a gene: 7. In germline, CDR1 is MNHEY, CDR2 SMNVEV (reference sequence). In DNA, the CDR3 is TGTGCCAGCAGGGGCGGGACAGGGAATACTGAAGCTTTCTTT. Translated, it gives CASRGGTGNTEAFF.

This rearrangement joins TRBV7-9 to TRBJ2-1; TRBD2 matches 11 bases. The J segment lost 12 bases and the V segment lost 7 bases, leaving 20 bases of the junction unmatched. Germline V gives CDR1 SEHNR, CDR2 FQNEAQ (reference sequence). CDR3 length: 17 amino acids. The CDR3 DNA follows: TGTGCCAGCACCACGGTTGAGGCGCTAGCGGGGGGACGTGGGCAGTTCTTC. Translation: CASTTVEALAGGRGQFF.

This rearrangement joins TRBV19 to TRBJ1-2, with 7 bases fitting TRBD1. V lost 7 bases, J lost 0 bases, and 8 bases stayed unmatched. The V gene's germline CDR1 is LNHDA and CDR2 SQIVND (reference sequence). The CDR3 totals 15 residues. The CDR3 DNA is TGTGCCAGTAACCCGGGACAGAGAGCTAACTATGGCTACACCTTC. Translating gives CASNPGQRANYGYTF.

This chain connects TRBV6-6 to TRBJ2-7; D unresolved. Germline V lookup: CDR1 MNHNY, CDR2 SVGAGI (reference sequence). V lost 6 bases to trimming and J lost 4 bases, with 10 bases between them. This CDR3 contains 12 residues. In nucleotides, the CDR3 is TGTGCCAGCAGCCTGACACCTTACGAGCAGTACTTC. Protein sequence: CASSLTPYEQYF.

The chain carries TRBV6-5 and TRBJ2-5; TRBD2 might be the D (7 bases). The CDR3 has 15 residues. V lost 4 bases to trimming and J lost 2 bases, with 14 bases between them. Germline CDR1 MNHEY, CDR2 SVGAGI. CDR3 DNA: TGTGCCAGCAGTTCCCGCGGGGGCCCACAAGAGACCCAGTACTTC. This sequence encodes CASSSRGGPQETQYF.

V gene TRBV6-5 combines with J gene TRBJ1-3; weak D call: TRBD1 (5 bases). V lost 3 bases, J lost 9 bases, and 15 bases lay in between. Germline V gives CDR1 MNHEY, CDR2 SVGAGI. This CDR3 has 14 residues. DNA for the CDR3: TGTGCCAGCAGTTATCAGAGCTCCGGGGGCACCATATATTTT. It encodes CASSYQSSGGTIYF.

The chain recombines TRBV18 with TRBJ1-5, with D tentatively TRBD1 (5 bases). The ends were cut back, 3 bases at V and 3 bases at J, with 12 bases in the middle. CDR3 length equals 15 residues. Germline V CDR1 and CDR2: KGHSH, LQKENI. CDR3 sequence reads: CASSPERDFNQPQHF. CDR3 DNA: TGTGCCAGCTCACCTGAAAGGGACTTCAATCAGCCCCAGCATTTT.

The CDR3 DNA is TGCGCCAGCAGCCGTGTGCCGCTACCAACTAACTATGGCTACACCTTC. It specifies CASSRVPLPTNYGYTF. The chain uses TRBV4-1 and TRBJ1-2, with unresolved D. The germline gives CDR1 MGHRA, CDR2 YSYEKL. V shed 4 bases and J shed 0 bases, with 15 bases lying between them. This CDR3 region has 16 residues.